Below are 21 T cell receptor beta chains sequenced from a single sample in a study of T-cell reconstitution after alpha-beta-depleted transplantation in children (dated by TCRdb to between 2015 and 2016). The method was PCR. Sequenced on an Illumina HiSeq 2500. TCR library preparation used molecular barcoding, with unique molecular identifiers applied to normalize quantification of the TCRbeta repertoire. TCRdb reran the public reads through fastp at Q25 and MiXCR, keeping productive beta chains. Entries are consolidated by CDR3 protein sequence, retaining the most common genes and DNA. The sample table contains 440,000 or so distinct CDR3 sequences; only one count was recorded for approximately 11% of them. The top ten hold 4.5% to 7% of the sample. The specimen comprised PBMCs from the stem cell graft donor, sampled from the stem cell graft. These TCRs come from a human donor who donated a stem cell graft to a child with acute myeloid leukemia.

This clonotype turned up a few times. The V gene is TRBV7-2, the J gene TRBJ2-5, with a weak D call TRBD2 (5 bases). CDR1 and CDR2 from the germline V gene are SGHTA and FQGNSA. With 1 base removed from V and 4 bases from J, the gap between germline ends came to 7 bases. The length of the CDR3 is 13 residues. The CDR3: CASSLGELETQYF. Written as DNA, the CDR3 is TGTGCCAGCAGCTTAGGGGAGTTAGAGACCCAGTACTTC.

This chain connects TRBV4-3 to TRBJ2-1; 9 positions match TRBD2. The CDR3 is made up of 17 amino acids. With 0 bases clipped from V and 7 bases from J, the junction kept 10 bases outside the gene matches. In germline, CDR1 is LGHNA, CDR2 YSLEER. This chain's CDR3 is CASSQEWPSGIQNEQFF. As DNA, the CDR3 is TGCGCCAGCAGCCAAGAGTGGCCTAGCGGGATCCAGAATGAGCAGTTCTTC.

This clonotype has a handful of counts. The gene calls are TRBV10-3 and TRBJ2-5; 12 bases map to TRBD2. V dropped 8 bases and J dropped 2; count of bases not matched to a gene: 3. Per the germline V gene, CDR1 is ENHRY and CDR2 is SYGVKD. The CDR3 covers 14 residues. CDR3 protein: CAIAGLAGQETQYF. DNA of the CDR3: TGTGCCATCGCCGGACTAGCGGGACAAGAGACCCAGTACTTC.

The CDR3 bases are TGCAGTGCCCGTACGGGAGGGAATGAAAAACTGTTTTTT. The encoded protein is CSARTGGNEKLFF. The genes are TRBV20-1 and TRBJ1-4, with no clear D. CDR3 size: 13 residues. CDR1 and CDR2 (germline): DFQATT, SNEGSKA (reference sequence). Trimming took off 6 bases at V and 5 bases at J, with 13 bases between the two ends.

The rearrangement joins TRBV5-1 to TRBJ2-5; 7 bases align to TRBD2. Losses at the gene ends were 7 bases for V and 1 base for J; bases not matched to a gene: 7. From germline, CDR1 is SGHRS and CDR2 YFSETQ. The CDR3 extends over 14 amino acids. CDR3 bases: TGCGCCAGCGGCGGGAGTAGCGGCCAAGAGACCCAGTACTTC. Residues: CASGGSSGQETQYF.

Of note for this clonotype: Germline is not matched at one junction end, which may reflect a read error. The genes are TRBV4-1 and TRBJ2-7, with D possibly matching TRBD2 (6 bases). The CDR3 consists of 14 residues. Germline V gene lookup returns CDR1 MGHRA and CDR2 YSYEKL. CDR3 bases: TGCGCCAGCGGGGGGAGCGCAACCTCCTACGAGCAGTATTTC. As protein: CASGGSATSYEQYF.

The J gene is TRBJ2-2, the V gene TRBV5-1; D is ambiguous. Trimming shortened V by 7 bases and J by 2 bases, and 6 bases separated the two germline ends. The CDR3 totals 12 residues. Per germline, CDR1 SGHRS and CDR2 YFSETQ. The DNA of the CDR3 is TGCGCCAGCGGCAAAAACACCGGGGAGCTGTTTTTT. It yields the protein CASGKNTGELFF.

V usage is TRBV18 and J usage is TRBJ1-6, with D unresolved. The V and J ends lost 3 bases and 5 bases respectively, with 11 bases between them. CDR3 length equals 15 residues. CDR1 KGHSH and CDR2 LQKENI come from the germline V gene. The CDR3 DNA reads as TGTGCCAGCTCACCGGATATGGGGAATAATTCACCCCTCCACTTT. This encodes CASSPDMGNNSPLHF.

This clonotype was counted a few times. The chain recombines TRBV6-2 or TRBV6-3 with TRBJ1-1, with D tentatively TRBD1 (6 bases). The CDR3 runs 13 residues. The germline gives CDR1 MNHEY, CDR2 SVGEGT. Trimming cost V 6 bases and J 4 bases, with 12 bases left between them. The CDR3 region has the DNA TGTGCCAGCAGACCGGGGGGCGGCACTGAAGCTTTCTTT. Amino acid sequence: CASRPGGGTEAFF.

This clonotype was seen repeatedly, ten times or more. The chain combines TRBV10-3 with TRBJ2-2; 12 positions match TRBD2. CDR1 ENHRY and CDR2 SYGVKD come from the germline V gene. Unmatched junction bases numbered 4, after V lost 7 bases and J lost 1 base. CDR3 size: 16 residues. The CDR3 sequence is CAITPTSGGNTGELFF. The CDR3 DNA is TGTGCCATCACCCCGACTAGCGGGGGGAACACCGGGGAGCTGTTTTTT.

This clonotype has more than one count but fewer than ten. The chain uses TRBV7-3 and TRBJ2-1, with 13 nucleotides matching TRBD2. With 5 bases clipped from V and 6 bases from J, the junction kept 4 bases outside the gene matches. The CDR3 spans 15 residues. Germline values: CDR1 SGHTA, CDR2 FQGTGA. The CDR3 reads CASSITSGGANEQFF. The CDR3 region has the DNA TGTGCCAGCAGCATTACTAGCGGGGGGGCCAATGAGCAGTTCTTC.

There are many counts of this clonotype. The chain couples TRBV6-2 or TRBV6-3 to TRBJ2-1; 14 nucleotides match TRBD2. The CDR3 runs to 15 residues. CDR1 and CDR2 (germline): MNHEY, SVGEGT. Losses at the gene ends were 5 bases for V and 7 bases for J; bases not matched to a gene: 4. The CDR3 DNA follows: TGTGCCAGCAGTCCGGGACTAGCGGGAGTTAATGAGCAGTTCTTC. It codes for CASSPGLAGVNEQFF.

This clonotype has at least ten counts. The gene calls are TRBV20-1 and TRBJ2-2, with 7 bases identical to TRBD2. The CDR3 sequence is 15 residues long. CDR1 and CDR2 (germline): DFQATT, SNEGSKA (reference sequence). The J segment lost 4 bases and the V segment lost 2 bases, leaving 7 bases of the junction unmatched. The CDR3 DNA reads TGCAGTGCTAGACGGGGGTCGGGGGGCACCGGGGAGCTGTTTTTT. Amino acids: CSARRGSGGTGELFF.

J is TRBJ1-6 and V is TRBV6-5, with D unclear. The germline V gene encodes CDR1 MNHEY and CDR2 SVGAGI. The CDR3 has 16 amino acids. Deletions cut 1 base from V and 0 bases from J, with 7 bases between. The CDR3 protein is CASSYFSTSYNSPLHF. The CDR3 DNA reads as TGTGCCAGCAGTTACTTCAGCACCTCCTATAATTCACCCCTCCACTTT.

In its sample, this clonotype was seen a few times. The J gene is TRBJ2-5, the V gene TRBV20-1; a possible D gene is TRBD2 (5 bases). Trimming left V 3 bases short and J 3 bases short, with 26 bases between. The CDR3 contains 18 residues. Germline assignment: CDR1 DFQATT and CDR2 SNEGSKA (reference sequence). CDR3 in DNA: TGCAGTGCTAGGAGAGGCCGCGTTGGTCTAGCAGGTGAAGAGACCCAGTACTTC. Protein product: CSARRGRVGLAGEETQYF.

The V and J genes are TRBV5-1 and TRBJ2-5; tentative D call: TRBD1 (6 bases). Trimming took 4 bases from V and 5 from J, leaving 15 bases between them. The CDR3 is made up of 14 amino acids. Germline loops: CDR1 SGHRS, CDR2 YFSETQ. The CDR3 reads CASSRGQILETQYF. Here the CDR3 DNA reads TGCGCCAGCAGCAGAGGACAGATCTTGGAGACCCAGTACTTC.

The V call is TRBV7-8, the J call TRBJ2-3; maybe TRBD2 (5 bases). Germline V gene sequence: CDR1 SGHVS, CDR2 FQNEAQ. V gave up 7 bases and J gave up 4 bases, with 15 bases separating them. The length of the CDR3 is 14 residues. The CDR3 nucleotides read TGTGCCAGCATCGGACGGGGTATACCAGATACGCAGTATTTT. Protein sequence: CASIGRGIPDTQYF.

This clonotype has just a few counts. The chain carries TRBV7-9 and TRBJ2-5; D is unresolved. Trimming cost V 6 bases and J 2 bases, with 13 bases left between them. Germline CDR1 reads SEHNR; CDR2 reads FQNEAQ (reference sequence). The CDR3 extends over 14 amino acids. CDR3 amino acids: CASRRVPPQETQYF. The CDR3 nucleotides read TGTGCCAGCAGGCGAGTACCCCCACAAGAGACCCAGTACTTC.

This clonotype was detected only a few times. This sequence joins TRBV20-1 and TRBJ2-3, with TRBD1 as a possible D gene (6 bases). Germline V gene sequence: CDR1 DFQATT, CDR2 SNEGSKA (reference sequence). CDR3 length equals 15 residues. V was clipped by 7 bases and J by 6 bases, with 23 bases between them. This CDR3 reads CSVPDSKTTGDTQYF. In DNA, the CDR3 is TGCAGTGTTCCGGATTCAAAAACAACAGGGGATACGCAGTATTTT.

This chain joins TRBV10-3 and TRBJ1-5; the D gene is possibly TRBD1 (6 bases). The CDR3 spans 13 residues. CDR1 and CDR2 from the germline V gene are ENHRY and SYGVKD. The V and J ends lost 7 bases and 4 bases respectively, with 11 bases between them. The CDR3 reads CAITQGGNQPQHF. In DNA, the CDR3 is TGTGCCATCACCCAAGGGGGTAATCAGCCCCAGCATTTT.

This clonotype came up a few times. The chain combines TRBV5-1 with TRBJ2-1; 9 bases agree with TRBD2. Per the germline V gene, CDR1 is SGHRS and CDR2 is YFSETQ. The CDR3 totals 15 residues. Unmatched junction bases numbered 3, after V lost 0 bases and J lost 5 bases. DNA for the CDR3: TGCGCCAGCAGCTTGGCGCTAGCGGGAAACAATGAGCAGTTCTTC. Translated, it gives CASSLALAGNNEQFF.